The T cell receptor (beta chain) under discussion was sequenced for a study of T cells in Graves' hyperthyroidism and ophthalmopathy. With 2 bases removed from V and 2 bases from J, the gap between germline ends came to 18 bases. CDR3 length: 16 amino acids. Germline loops: CDR1 SQVTM, CDR2 ANQGSEA. Clinical symptoms, serum thyroxine and TRAb, thyroid ultrasound and orbital computed tomography were used for the diagnoses. Researchers amplified the TCR beta CDR3 regions from RNA transcripts. HTBI primers drove first-round RT-PCR of the TCR CDR3. Each CDR3 protein gets one entry after TCRdb re-called the multiplex PCR reads with MiXCR. Of more than 350,000 distinct CDR3 sequences listed, about 15% are singletons.

The chain recombines TRBV29-1 with TRBJ2-5; a weak D match, TRBD1 (6 bases). Sequencing was carried out using blood. The TCR sequence derives from a woman under 40 with Graves' hyperthyroidism that later progressed to Graves' ophthalmopathy. CDR3 bases: TGCAGCGTTGAAAGGCCGGACAGAAATTTTCAAGAGACCCAGTACTTC. This gives the protein CSVERPDRNFQETQYF.